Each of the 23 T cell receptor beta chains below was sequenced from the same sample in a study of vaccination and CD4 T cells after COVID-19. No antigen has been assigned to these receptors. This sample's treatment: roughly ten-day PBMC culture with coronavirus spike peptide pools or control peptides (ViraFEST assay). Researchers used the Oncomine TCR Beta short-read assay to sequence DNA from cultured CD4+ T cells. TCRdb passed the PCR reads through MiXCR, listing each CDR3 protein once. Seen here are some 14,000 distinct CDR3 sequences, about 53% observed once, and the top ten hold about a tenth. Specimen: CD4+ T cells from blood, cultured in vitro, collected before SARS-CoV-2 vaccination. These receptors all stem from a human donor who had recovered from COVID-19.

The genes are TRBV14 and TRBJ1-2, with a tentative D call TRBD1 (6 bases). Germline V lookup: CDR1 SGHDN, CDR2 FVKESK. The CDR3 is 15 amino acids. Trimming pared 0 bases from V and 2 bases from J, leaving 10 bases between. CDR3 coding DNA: TGTGCCAGCAGCCAAGATCCGGGGGCGAACTATGGCTACACCTTC. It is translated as CASSQDPGANYGYTF.

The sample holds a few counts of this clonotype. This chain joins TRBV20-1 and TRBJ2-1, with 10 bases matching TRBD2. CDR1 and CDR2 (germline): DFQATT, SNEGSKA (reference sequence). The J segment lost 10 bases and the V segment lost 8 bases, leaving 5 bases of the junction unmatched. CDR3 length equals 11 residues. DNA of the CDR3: TGCAGTCTTGATAGCGGGAGGGAGCAGTTCTTC. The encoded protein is CSLDSGREQFF.

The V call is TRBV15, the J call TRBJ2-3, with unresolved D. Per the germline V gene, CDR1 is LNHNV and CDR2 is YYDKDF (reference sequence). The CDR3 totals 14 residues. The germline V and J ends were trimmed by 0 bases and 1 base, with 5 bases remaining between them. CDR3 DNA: TGTGCCACCAGCAGAGATCCTGGCACAGATACGCAGTATTTT. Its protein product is CATSRDPGTDTQYF.

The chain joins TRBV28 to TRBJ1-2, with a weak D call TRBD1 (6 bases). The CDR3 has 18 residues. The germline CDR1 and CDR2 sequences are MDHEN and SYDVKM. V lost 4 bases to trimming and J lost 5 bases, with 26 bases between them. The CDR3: CASSSPRGGQGAWYGYTF. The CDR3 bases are TGTGCCAGCAGTTCCCCGAGGGGGGGGCAGGGAGCGTGGTATGGCTACACCTTC.

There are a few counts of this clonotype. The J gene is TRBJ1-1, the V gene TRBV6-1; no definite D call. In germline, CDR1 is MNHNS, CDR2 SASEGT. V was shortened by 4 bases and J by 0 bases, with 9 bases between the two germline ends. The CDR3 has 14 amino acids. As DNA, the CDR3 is TGTGCCAGCAGTGTCCTCGGGATGAACACTGAAGCTTTCTTT. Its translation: CASSVLGMNTEAFF.

The CDR3 region has the DNA TGCAGTGCAGGACAGGGGAATGTAGAGACCCAGTACTTC. Its protein is CSAGQGNVETQYF. J is TRBJ2-5 and V is TRBV20-1, with 9 positions matching TRBD1. Per germline, CDR1 DFQATT and CDR2 SNEGSKA (reference sequence). The V and J ends lost 6 bases and 4 bases, in that order; junction bases with no gene match: 6. This CDR3 has 13 amino acids.

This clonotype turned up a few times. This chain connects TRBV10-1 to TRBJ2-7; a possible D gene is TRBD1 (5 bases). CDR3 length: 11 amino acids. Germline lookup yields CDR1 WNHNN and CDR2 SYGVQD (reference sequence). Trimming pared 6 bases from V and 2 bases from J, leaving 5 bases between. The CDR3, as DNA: TGCGCCAGCAGGGGGCCCTACGAGCAGTACTTC. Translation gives CASRGPYEQYF.

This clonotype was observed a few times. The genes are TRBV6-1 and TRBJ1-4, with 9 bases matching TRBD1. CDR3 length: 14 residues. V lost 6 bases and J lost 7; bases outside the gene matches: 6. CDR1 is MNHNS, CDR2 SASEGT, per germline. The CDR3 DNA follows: TGTGCCAGCAGCCCGGACAGGGGAGGTGAAAAACTGTTTTTT. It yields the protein CASSPDRGGEKLFF.

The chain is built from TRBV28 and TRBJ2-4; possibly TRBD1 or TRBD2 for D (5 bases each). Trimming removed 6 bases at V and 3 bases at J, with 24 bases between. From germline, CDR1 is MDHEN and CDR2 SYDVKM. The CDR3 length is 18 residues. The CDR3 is CASRRPSGTFDGKNIQYF. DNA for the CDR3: TGTGCCAGCAGGCGGCCCTCCGGGACCTTTGATGGCAAAAACATTCAGTACTTC.

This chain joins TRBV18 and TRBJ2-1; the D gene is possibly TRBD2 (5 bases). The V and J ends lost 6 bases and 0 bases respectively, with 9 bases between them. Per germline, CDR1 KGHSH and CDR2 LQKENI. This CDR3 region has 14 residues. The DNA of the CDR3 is TGTGCCAGCTCCGGGGTCGGCTCCTACAATGAGCAGTTCTTC. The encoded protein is CASSGVGSYNEQFF.

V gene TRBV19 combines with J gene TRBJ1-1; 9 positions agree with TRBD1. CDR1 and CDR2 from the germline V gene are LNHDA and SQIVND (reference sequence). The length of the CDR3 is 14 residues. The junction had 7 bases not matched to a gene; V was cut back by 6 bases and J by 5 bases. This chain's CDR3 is CASRTTGGGTEAFF. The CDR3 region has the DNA TGTGCCAGTAGAACGACAGGGGGAGGGACTGAAGCTTTCTTT.

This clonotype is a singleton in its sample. The CDR3 DNA sequence: TGCGCCAGCAGCTTAGGCAGGGTTATCACTGAAGCTTTCTTT. It encodes CASSLGRVITEAFF. The chain has TRBV5-1 and TRBJ1-1; weak D call: TRBD1 (5 bases). Germline lookup yields CDR1 SGHRS and CDR2 YFSETQ. V was shortened by 2 bases and J by 4 bases, with 12 bases between the two germline ends. The CDR3 sequence is 14 residues long.

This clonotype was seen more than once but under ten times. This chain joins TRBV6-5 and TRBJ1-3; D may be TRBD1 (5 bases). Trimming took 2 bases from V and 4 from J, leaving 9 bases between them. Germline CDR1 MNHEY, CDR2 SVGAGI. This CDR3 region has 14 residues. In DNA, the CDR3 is TGTGCCAGCAGTTACACGGGACTCGGAAACACCATATATTTT. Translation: CASSYTGLGNTIYF.

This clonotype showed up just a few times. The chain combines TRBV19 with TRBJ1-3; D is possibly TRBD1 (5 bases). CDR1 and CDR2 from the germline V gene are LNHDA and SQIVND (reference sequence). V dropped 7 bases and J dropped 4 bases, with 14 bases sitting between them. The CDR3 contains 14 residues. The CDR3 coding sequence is TGTGCCAGTAAGCCCAGGGCTACGGGAAACACCATATATTTT. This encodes CASKPRATGNTIYF.

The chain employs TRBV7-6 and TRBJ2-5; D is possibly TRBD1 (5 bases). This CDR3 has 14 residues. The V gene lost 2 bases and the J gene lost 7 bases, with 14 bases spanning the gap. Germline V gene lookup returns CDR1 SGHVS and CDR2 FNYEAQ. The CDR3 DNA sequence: TGTGCCAGCAGCTTACCCAAAGGTCAGGGGACCCAGTACTTC. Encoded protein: CASSLPKGQGTQYF.

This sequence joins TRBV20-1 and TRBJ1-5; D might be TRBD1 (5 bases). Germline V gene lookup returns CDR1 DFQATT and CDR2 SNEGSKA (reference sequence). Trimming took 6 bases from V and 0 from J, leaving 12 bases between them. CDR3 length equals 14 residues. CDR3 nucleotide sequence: TGCAGTGCGAGGGGAGGAGTTAGCAATCAGCCCCAGCATTTT. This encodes CSARGGVSNQPQHF.

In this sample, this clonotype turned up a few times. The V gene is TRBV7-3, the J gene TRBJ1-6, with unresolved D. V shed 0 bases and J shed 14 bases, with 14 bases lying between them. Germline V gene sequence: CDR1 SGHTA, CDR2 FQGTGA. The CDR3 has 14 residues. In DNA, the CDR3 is TGTGCCAGCAGCTTAACGACCACCGAGGGAGCCCTCCACTTT. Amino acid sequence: CASSLTTTEGALHF.

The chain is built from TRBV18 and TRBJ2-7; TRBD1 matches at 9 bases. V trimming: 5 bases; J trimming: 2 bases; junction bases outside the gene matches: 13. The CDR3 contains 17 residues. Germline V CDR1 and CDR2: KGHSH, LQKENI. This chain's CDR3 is CASSRGDRAYLAYEQYF. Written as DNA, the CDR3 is TGTGCCAGCTCAAGGGGGGACAGGGCCTATCTAGCCTACGAGCAGTACTTC.

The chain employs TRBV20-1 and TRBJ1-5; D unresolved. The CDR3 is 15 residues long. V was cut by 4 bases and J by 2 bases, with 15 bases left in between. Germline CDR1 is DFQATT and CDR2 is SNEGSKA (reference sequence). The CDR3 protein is CSATKGLGGNQPQHF. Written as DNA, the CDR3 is TGCAGTGCTACCAAAGGACTGGGAGGCAATCAGCCCCAGCATTTT.

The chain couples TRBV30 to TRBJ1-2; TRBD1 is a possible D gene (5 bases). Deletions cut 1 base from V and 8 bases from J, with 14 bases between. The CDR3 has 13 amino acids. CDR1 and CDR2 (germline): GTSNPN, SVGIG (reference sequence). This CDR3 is CAWSEGQGLGYTF. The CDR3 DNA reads TGTGCCTGGAGTGAGGGGCAGGGACTCGGCTACACCTTC.

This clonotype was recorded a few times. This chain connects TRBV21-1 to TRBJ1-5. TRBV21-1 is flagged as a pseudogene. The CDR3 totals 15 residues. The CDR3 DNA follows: TGTGCCAGCAGCAAAGCAGGGGAGGGTCATCAGCCCCAGCATTTT. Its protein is CASSKAGEGHQPQHF.

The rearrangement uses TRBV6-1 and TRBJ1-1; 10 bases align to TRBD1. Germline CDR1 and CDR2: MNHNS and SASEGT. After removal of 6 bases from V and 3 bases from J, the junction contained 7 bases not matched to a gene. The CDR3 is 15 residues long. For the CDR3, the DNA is TGTGCCAGCAGCTCGACGGACAGGGGGTACACTGAAGCTTTCTTT. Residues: CASSSTDRGYTEAFF.

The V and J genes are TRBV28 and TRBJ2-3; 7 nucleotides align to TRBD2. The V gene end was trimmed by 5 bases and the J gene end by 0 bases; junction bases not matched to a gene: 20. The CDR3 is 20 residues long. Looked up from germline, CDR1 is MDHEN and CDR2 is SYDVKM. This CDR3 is CASSTRWGPGLADSTDTQYF. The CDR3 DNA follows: TGTGCCAGCAGTACCCGGTGGGGCCCAGGGCTAGCGGACAGCACAGATACGCAGTATTTT.